Each of the 20 T cell receptor beta chains below was sequenced from the same sample in a study of cytomegalovirus exposure and HLA in healthy donors. A multiplex PCR was run with 60 Vbeta primers and 13 Jbeta primers. Sequenced by immunoSEQ multiplex PCR; TCRdb stores in-frame clones only, minus some. The sample lists some 180,000 clones, around 81% seen once, with roughly 2% in the top ten. The sequenced sample was PBMCs. The receptors shown here come from a young man in good health and CMV-seronegative.

This chain uses TRBV5-3 with TRBJ2-5, with D possibly matching TRBD1 (7 bases). TRBV5-3 is reported as an ORF; its role is uncertain. CDR3 length: 17 amino acids. V was trimmed by 2 bases and J by 4 bases, leaving 21 bases between them. Here the CDR3 reads CARSLLLLWRGRETQYF. CDR3 DNA: TGTGCCAGAAGCTTACTACTACTTTGGAGGGGGCGAGAGACCCAGTACTTC.

This sequence joins TRBV9 and TRBJ1-4; D remains ambiguous. Germline values: CDR1 SGDLS, CDR2 YYNGEE. The V end was cut by 4 bases, the J end by 3 bases, with 16 bases between. There are 16 residues in the CDR3. The CDR3 reads CASSSTTGTSNEKLFF. CDR3 in DNA: TGTGCCAGCAGCTCAACTACCGGAACATCTAATGAAAAACTGTTTTTT.

This rearrangement joins TRBV5-1 to TRBJ2-1; D is unclear. V lost 0 bases, J lost 4 bases, and 14 bases lay in between. CDR1 is SGHRS, CDR2 YFSETQ, per germline. This CDR3 has 16 residues. The CDR3 coding sequence is TGCGCCAGCAGCTTGGCCGGTGGAGTGAAATACAATGAGCAGTTCTTC. Protein: CASSLAGGVKYNEQFF.

The rearrangement links TRBV5-1 to TRBJ2-7; 8 nucleotides line up with TRBD1. The CDR3 spans 17 residues. In germline, CDR1 is SGHRS, CDR2 YFSETQ. V was pared by 0 bases and J by 4 bases, with 12 bases of the junction left unmatched. The CDR3 DNA is TGCGCCAGCAGCTTGGGGCGAAAAACCGGGACAGGTTACGAGCAGTACTTC. This gives the protein CASSLGRKTGTGYEQYF.

The chain joins TRBV27 to TRBJ2-4; D may be TRBD1 (6 bases). This CDR3 has 16 residues. Trimming removed 4 bases at V and 0 bases at J, with 13 bases between. Germline values: CDR1 MNHEY, CDR2 SMNVEV (reference sequence). The CDR3 DNA is TGTGCCAGCAGTTATCGTGGACAGCTAGCCAAAAACATTCAGTACTTC. This sequence encodes CASSYRGQLAKNIQYF.

The chain couples TRBV27 to TRBJ2-7; 9 nucleotides line up with TRBD1. The J segment lost 7 bases and the V segment lost 6 bases, leaving 13 bases of the junction unmatched. CDR3 length equals 15 residues. Germline loops: CDR1 MNHEY, CDR2 SMNVEV (reference sequence). The CDR3 nucleotides are TGTGCCAGCAGCGTCCCGGGACAGGGTTTGGGTGAGCAGTACTTC. It codes for CASSVPGQGLGEQYF.

The V call is TRBV7-2, the J call TRBJ2-7, with D perhaps matching TRBD2 (5 bases). V shed 1 base and J shed 2 bases, with 21 bases lying between them. The CDR3 length is 18 residues. Germline V CDR1 and CDR2: SGHTA, FQGNSA. The DNA for the CDR3 is TGTGCCAGCAGCTTAGGTCCTCACCTGGCTAGCAGAACCTACGAGCAGTACTTC. Protein sequence: CASSLGPHLASRTYEQYF.

This clone was seen more than once but under ten times. This sequence joins TRBV9 and TRBJ2-3, with 14 bases matching TRBD2. There are 17 residues in the CDR3. Germline CDR1 and CDR2: SGDLS and YYNGEE. The J segment lost 4 bases and the V segment lost 4 bases, leaving 8 bases of the junction unmatched. The CDR3 nucleotides are TGTGCCAGCAGCCTCAGGACTAGCGGGAGGTTCTCAGATACGCAGTATTTT. It encodes CASSLRTSGRFSDTQYF.

The chain employs TRBV7-3 and TRBJ2-1; TRBD2 matches 7 bases. This CDR3 is 16 amino acids long. Trimming cost V 2 bases and J 3 bases; bases outside gene matches: 7. The germline CDR1 and CDR2 sequences are SGHTA and FQGTGA. The CDR3 coding sequence is TGTGCCAGCAGCTTAGATGGCGGGAGTCTCTACAATGAGCAGTTCTTC. As protein: CASSLDGGSLYNEQFF.

The rearrangement joins TRBV19 to TRBJ2-7; D unresolved. The ends were cut back, 4 bases at V and 5 bases at J, with 12 bases in the middle. This CDR3 region has 13 residues. Germline CDR1 is LNHDA and CDR2 is SQIVND (reference sequence). DNA of the CDR3: TGTGCCAGTAGTAGCTGGAGTCCCGACGAGCAGTACTTC. Its protein is CASSSWSPDEQYF.

The J gene is TRBJ1-2, the V gene TRBV10-3; TRBD1 agrees at 7 bases. Germline V gene lookup returns CDR1 ENHRY and CDR2 SYGVKD. This CDR3 has 13 residues. The junction had 6 bases not matched to a gene; V was cut back by 10 bases and J by 1 base. In nucleotides, the CDR3 is TGTGCCAGTCGGGACAGCCATAACTATGGCTACACCTTC. This gives the protein CASRDSHNYGYTF.

V gene TRBV28 combines with J gene TRBJ2-3; 9 bases are a match to TRBD2. The V segment lost 3 bases and the J segment 4 bases; nucleotides outside the gene matches: 11. This CDR3 has 17 amino acids. Germline CDR1 MDHEN, CDR2 SYDVKM. CDR3 amino acids: CASSFTRAGGLSDTQYF. The CDR3 DNA is TGTGCCAGCAGTTTCACCCGGGCGGGAGGGCTCTCAGATACGCAGTATTTT. The whole variable domain, remainder taken from reference TRBV28 and TRBJ2-3, is DVKVTQSSRYLVKRTGEKVFLECVQDMDHENMFWYRQDPGLGLRLIYFSYDVKMKEKGDIPEGYSVSREKKERFSLILESASTNQTSMYLCASSFTRAGGLSDTQYFGPGTRLTVL.

The chain combines TRBV6-5 with TRBJ2-1; 7 nucleotides agree with TRBD2. The length of the CDR3 is 15 residues. Germline CDR1 MNHEY, CDR2 SVGAGI. The trim removed 2 bases at V and 3 bases at J, leaving 4 bases unmatched. CDR3 DNA sequence: TGTGCCAGCAGTTACGGCGGGAGTATCTACAATGAGCAGTTCTTC. It encodes CASSYGGSIYNEQFF.

The chain recombines TRBV6-4 with TRBJ2-5; 8 nucleotides align to TRBD2. V lost 9 bases to trimming and J lost 3 bases; unmatched junction nucleotides: 6. The CDR3 consists of 13 residues. Looked up from germline, CDR1 is MRHNA and CDR2 is SNTAGT. CDR3 DNA sequence: TGTGCCAGACGCACTAGCGGAAAAGAGACCCAGTACTTC. The encoded protein is CARRTSGKETQYF.

This chain links TRBV7-3 with TRBJ2-3, with 10 bases identical to TRBD2. Trimming cost V 0 bases and J 10 bases; bases outside gene matches: 16. In germline, CDR1 is SGHTA, CDR2 FQGTGA. The CDR3 sequence is 18 residues long. CDR3 sequence: CASSLTTGAGGPFTAQYF. CDR3 nucleotides: TGTGCCAGCAGCTTAACGACGGGAGCGGGAGGGCCCTTTACAGCGCAGTATTTT.

The rearrangement joins TRBV27 to TRBJ2-5; D is undetermined. This CDR3 has 14 amino acids. V dropped 2 bases and J dropped 5 bases, with 12 bases sitting between them. CDR1 is MNHEY, CDR2 SMNVEV, per germline (reference sequence). CDR3 protein: CASSLRWASETQYF. The CDR3 DNA sequence: TGTGCCAGCAGTTTAAGATGGGCGTCCGAGACCCAGTACTTC.

This rearrangement joins TRBV4-1 to TRBJ1-2; D is unresolved. Germline V gene sequence: CDR1 MGHRA, CDR2 YSYEKL. The V gene lost 10 bases and the J gene lost 0 bases, with 15 bases spanning the gap. The CDR3 consists of 14 residues. The CDR3 coding sequence is TGCGCCACCGTGGAGGGCCCTCCTAACTATGGCTACACCTTC. Translating gives CATVEGPPNYGYTF.

The sample holds one count of this clone. Other DNA sequences in this specimen translate into the identical CDR3. The chain recombines TRBV2 with TRBJ2-7, with 8 nucleotides matching TRBD1. J was trimmed by 2 bases and V by 4 bases; bases with no gene match: 4. Germline values: CDR1 SNHLY, CDR2 FYNNEI. This CDR3 is 14 amino acids long. The CDR3 region has the DNA TGTGCCAGCAGTGCTGGACAGGGTACCTACGAGCAGTACTTC. This gives the protein CASSAGQGTYEQYF.

In this sample, this clone turned up many times. The gene calls are TRBV5-8 and TRBJ2-3; 12 nucleotides align to TRBD2. CDR3 length: 15 residues. From germline, CDR1 is SGHTS and CDR2 YDEGEE. The J segment lost 9 bases and the V segment lost 5 bases, leaving 10 bases of the junction unmatched. The CDR3 bases are TGTGCCAGCAGGGGTAGACTAGCGGGAGTTGGAACGCAGTATTTT. Translating gives CASRGRLAGVGTQYF.

The chain has TRBV2 and TRBJ2-7; D might be TRBD1 (6 bases). Germline-derived CDR1 and CDR2 are SNHLY and FYNNEI. Trimming removed 6 bases from V and 4 bases from J, with 10 bases in between. The CDR3 is 12 amino acids. The CDR3 here is CASSRDIYEQYF. The CDR3 region has the DNA TGTGCCAGCAGCCGGGACATTTACGAGCAGTACTTC.